These 17 T cell receptor beta chains were sequenced from one sample in a study of T cells in Graves' hyperthyroidism and ophthalmopathy. The CDR3 regions of TCR beta were amplified from RNA transcripts. TCR CDR3 regions were first amplified by RT-PCR with HTBI primers. From the multiplex PCR reads, TCRdb called clonotypes with MiXCR, one entry per CDR3 protein. The table has about 500,000 distinct CDR3 sequences, around 16% seen once. Material for sequencing was blood. The receptors derive from a woman younger than 45 with Graves' ophthalmopathy.

The CDR3 sequence: CASSLIGQGYGYTF. Written as DNA, the CDR3 is TGCGCCAGCAGCTTGATAGGACAGGGGTATGGCTACACCTTC. The chain uses TRBV5-1 and TRBJ1-2; 9 bases are shared with TRBD1. The CDR3 has 14 residues. Germline V gives CDR1 SGHRS, CDR2 YFSETQ. V lost 1 base and J lost 5; bases outside the gene matches: 3.

At least ten counts were recorded for this clonotype. The V gene is TRBV5-1, the J gene TRBJ2-3; D is uncertain. CDR1 SGHRS and CDR2 YFSETQ come from the germline V gene. V gave up 3 bases and J gave up 6 bases, with 11 bases separating them. The length of the CDR3 is 13 residues. This chain's CDR3 is CASSSSLVDTQYF. Here the CDR3 DNA reads TGCGCCAGCAGCTCTTCCCTAGTGGATACGCAGTATTTT.

V is TRBV28 and J is TRBJ1-2; D possibly corresponds to TRBD1 (5 bases). Germline CDR1 is MDHEN and CDR2 is SYDVKM. This CDR3 contains 12 residues. V was cut by 8 bases and J by 4 bases, with 11 bases left in between. CDR3 loop: CASGDDGYGYTF. As DNA, the CDR3 is TGTGCCAGCGGGGACGACGGCTATGGCTACACCTTC.

As concerns this clonotype: A much larger clonotype is one base distant, so this may be a read error. The rearrangement uses TRBV6-1 and TRBJ2-7; no firm D call. Trimming took off 9 bases at V and 0 bases at J, with 15 bases between the two ends. Germline CDR1 reads MNHNS; CDR2 reads SASEGT. This CDR3 has 14 amino acids. For the CDR3, the DNA is TGTGCCAGGGCGGCAGAGTCCAGCTCCTACGAGCAGTACTTC. Its translation: CARAAESSSYEQYF.

This clonotype was seen at least ten times. The V gene is TRBV29-1, the J gene TRBJ1-1; 7 bases line up with TRBD1. Germline-derived CDR1 and CDR2 are SQVTM and ANQGSEA. There are 11 residues in the CDR3. V shed 3 bases and J 11 bases; nucleotides not matched to a gene: 6. The CDR3 DNA reads TGCAGCGTTGATCCAGGGGGAGACGCTTTCTTT. Protein product: CSVDPGGDAFF.

In its sample, this clonotype was seen a few times. The gene calls are TRBV4-1 and TRBJ2-7; D is uncertain. Germline loops: CDR1 MGHRA, CDR2 YSYEKL. V was cut by 5 bases and J by 4 bases, with 15 bases left in between. This CDR3 has 14 amino acids. The CDR3 nucleotides are TGCGCCAGCAGCATTTACGGCGAGGCGTACGAGCAGTACTTC. This gives the protein CASSIYGEAYEQYF.

About this clonotype: Possible read error: a much larger clone is one base away. The chain combines TRBV6-1 with TRBJ2-1; possible D gene TRBD1, 6 bases. The CDR3 runs 15 residues. Germline CDR1 and CDR2: MNHNS and SASEGT. CDR3 in DNA: TGTGCCAGCAGGGACACTCCGGGACACCACAATGAGCAGGTCTTC. Protein product: CASRDTPGHHNEQVF.

This clonotype was observed many times. The chain combines TRBV20-1 with TRBJ1-1; 9 positions match TRBD1. Germline V gene data show CDR1 as DFQATT and CDR2 as SNEGSKA (reference sequence). The length of the CDR3 is 14 residues. V dropped 3 bases and J dropped 9; count of bases not matched to a gene: 11. CDR3 DNA: TGCAGTGCTAGGGGACAGGGTCTGGACTCTAAAGCTTTCTTT. Amino acids: CSARGQGLDSKAFF.

The chain recombines TRBV5-8 with TRBJ2-2; TRBD1 matches at 8 bases. The CDR3 length is 15 residues. V dropped 4 bases and J dropped 3; count of bases not matched to a gene: 5. Per germline, CDR1 SGHTS and CDR2 YDEGEE. The CDR3 is CASSQTGEDTGELFF. As DNA, the CDR3 is TGTGCCAGCAGCCAGACAGGGGAGGACACCGGGGAGCTGTTTTTT. The full variable domain, in which reference TRBV5-8 and TRBJ2-2 provide the parts outside the CDR3, is EAGVTQSPTHLIKTRGQQATLRCSPISGHTSVYWYQQALGLGLQFLLWYDEGEERNRGNFPPRFSGRQFPNYSSELNVNALELEDSALYLCASSQTGEDTGELFFGEGSRLTVL.

This clonotype appeared a few times. The chain employs TRBV24-1 and TRBJ2-1; D is uncertain. Trimming left V 5 bases short and J 5 bases short, with 12 bases between. This CDR3 comprises 14 residues. The germline gives CDR1 KGHDR, CDR2 SFDVKD. The CDR3 region has the DNA TGTGCCACCAGTGCACAGTCGAGTGACAATGAGCAGTTCTTC. This gives the protein CATSAQSSDNEQFF.

This clonotype has at least ten counts. This chain uses TRBV13 with TRBJ2-1, with a possible D match to TRBD1 (5 bases). The germline gives CDR1 PRHDT, CDR2 FYEKMQ (reference sequence). Trimming pared 0 bases from V and 6 bases from J, leaving 15 bases between. The CDR3 has 16 amino acids. The CDR3: CASSLGDTLSGNEQFF. CDR3 sequence (DNA): TGTGCCAGCAGCTTAGGGGACACCCTTTCCGGCAATGAGCAGTTCTTC.

Ten or more counts support this clonotype. The rearrangement joins TRBV2 to TRBJ2-5; no clear D. Germline V CDR1 and CDR2: SNHLY, FYNNEI. With 5 bases removed from V and 5 bases from J, the gap between germline ends came to 9 bases. CDR3 length: 12 residues. The CDR3 loop is CASSWAEETQYF. The CDR3 region has the DNA TGTGCCAGCAGTTGGGCCGAGGAGACCCAGTACTTC. The entire variable domain, with the rest obtained from reference TRBV2 and TRBJ2-5, is as follows: EPEVTQTPSHQVTQMGQEVILRCVPISNHLYFYWYRQILGQKVEFLVSFYNNEISEKSEIFDDQFSVERPDGSNFTLKIRSTKLEDSAMYFCASSWAEETQYFGPGTRLLVL.

J is TRBJ1-4 and V is TRBV2; no firm D call. Germline assignment: CDR1 SNHLY and CDR2 FYNNEI. V was clipped by 6 bases and J by 10 bases, with 18 bases between them. This CDR3 contains 14 residues. The CDR3, as DNA: TGTGCCAGCAGCGGTATTTTTACTCGTGGAAAACTGTTTTTT. Translation: CASSGIFTRGKLFF.

This clonotype was observed many times. V usage is TRBV3-1 and J usage is TRBJ2-1; tentatively, D is TRBD2 (5 bases). From germline, CDR1 is LGHDT and CDR2 YNNKEL (reference sequence). The CDR3 is 13 residues long. V dropped 0 bases and J dropped 8 bases, with 8 bases sitting between them. DNA for the CDR3: TGTGCCAGCAGCCAAGATGGACTCTATGAGCAGTTCTTC. Translated, it gives CASSQDGLYEQFF.

This clonotype has a handful of counts. CDR3 sequence: CASMAEGATLSSYEQYF. Written as DNA, the CDR3 is TGTGCCAGCATGGCGGAGGGGGCAACCCTTAGCTCCTACGAGCAGTACTTC. The chain joins TRBV5-6 to TRBJ2-7; TRBD1 might be the D (7 bases). The ends were cut back, 6 bases at V and 0 bases at J, with 22 bases in the middle. The germline CDR1 and CDR2 sequences are SGHDT and YYEEEE. CDR3 length: 17 amino acids.

This clonotype came up a few times. V is TRBV28 and J is TRBJ2-1, with 7 bases fitting TRBD2. This CDR3 has 12 amino acids. V shed 4 bases and J 8 bases; nucleotides not matched to a gene: 2. Looked up from germline, CDR1 is MDHEN and CDR2 is SYDVKM. The CDR3 DNA reads TGTGCCAGCAGTTCTGCGGGAGATGAGCAGTTCTTC. Translation: CASSSAGDEQFF.

V gene TRBV12-3 or TRBV12-4 combines with J gene TRBJ2-3; TRBD1 agrees at 7 bases. The CDR3 has 14 residues. Trimming cost V 6 bases and J 4 bases; bases outside gene matches: 7. The CDR3 coding sequence is TGTGCCAGCAGCAAACAGGGGAGTCCAGATACGCAGTATTTT. Translating gives CASSKQGSPDTQYF.